These 13 T cell receptor beta chains originate from one sample sequenced in a study of T cells in Graves' hyperthyroidism and ophthalmopathy. RNA transcripts were the template for amplifying TCR beta CDR3 regions. The primer set for the first-round RT-PCR of the TCR CDR3 was HTBI. TCRdb ran MiXCR on the multiplex PCR reads and lists one entry per CDR3 protein. Of under 350,000 distinct CDR3 sequences listed, 15% to 20% were seen once; the top ten hold around 54%. Sequenced: blood. These receptors were collected from a woman between 45 and 65 years old with Graves' hyperthyroidism.

The chain employs TRBV29-1 and TRBJ2-1; D gene unclear. The CDR3 is 10 amino acids. V was trimmed by 7 bases and J by 5 bases, leaving 6 bases between them. The germline CDR1 and CDR2 sequences are SQVTM and ANQGSEA. The CDR3 DNA is TGCAGCGCCAAGAACAATGAGCAGTTCTTC. Its protein is CSAKNNEQFF.

The CDR3 loop is CASSEPGLERDNEQFF. The CDR3 bases are TGTGCCAGCAGCGAGCCGGGACTAGAGAGAGACAATGAGCAGTTCTTC. This chain uses TRBV25-1 with TRBJ2-1; 8 nucleotides match TRBD2. V dropped 6 bases and J dropped 5; count of bases not matched to a gene: 12. This CDR3 spans 16 amino acids. Germline V gene sequence: CDR1 MGHDK, CDR2 SYGVNS.

Details on this clonotype: This is likely a read error, given that the CDR3 carries no conserved phenylalanine or tryptophan at its end. The genes are TRBV11-2 and TRBJ2-7; no firm D call. Germline values: CDR1 SGHAT, CDR2 FQNNGV. The CDR3 extends over 13 amino acids. V dropped 1 base and J dropped 4 bases, with 8 bases sitting between them. The CDR3 DNA sequence: TGTGCCAGCAGCTTAGTAGGGTATTACGAGCAGTACGCC. Its translation: CASSLVGYYEQYA.

This clonotype was observed many times. The chain employs TRBV11-2 and TRBJ2-1; 7 bases agree with TRBD1. CDR3 length equals 13 residues. Trimming removed 7 bases from V and 6 bases from J; junction bases left unmatched: 6. Germline values: CDR1 SGHAT, CDR2 FQNNGV. The CDR3 nucleotides read TGTGCCAGCACCTGGGACAGTTTCAATGAGCAGTTCTTC. Encoded protein: CASTWDSFNEQFF. The entire variable domain, with the rest obtained from reference TRBV11-2 and TRBJ2-1, is as follows: EAGVAQSPRYKIIEKRQSVAFWCNPISGHATLYWYQQILGQGPKLLIQFQNNGVVDDSQLPKDRFSAERLKGVDSTLKIQPAKLEDSAVYLCASTWDSFNEQFFGPGTRLTVL.

The chain recombines TRBV7-9 with TRBJ2-6; TRBD1 or TRBD2 may be the D gene (5 bases each). Germline loops: CDR1 SEHNR, CDR2 FQNEAQ (reference sequence). Trimming took 6 bases from V and 4 from J, leaving 10 bases between them. The CDR3 is 14 residues long. The CDR3 sequence is CASRTGLGANVLTF. The CDR3 coding sequence is TGTGCCAGCAGAACAGGACTGGGGGCCAACGTCCTGACTTTC. Full variable domain (rest looked up from reference TRBV7-9 and TRBJ2-6): DTGVSQNPRHKITKRGQNVTFRCDPISEHNRLYWYRQTLGQGPEFLTYFQNEAQLEKSRLLSDRFSAERPKGSFSTLEIQRTEQGDSAMYLCASRTGLGANVLTFGAGSRLTVL.

Ten or more counts support this clonotype. V is TRBV3-1 and J is TRBJ1-4, with D hard to call. There are 17 residues in the CDR3. Germline V gene sequence: CDR1 LGHDT, CDR2 YNNKEL (reference sequence). Trimming took 3 bases from V and 10 from J, leaving 24 bases between them. CDR3 amino acids: CASSHHEQLYGGAKLFF. The CDR3 DNA sequence: TGTGCCAGCAGCCACCATGAACAGCTTTACGGTGGTGCAAAACTGTTTTTT. The entire variable domain, with the rest obtained from reference TRBV3-1 and TRBJ1-4, is as follows: DTAVSQTPKYLVTQMGNDKSIKCEQNLGHDTMYWYKQDSKKFLKIMFSYNNKELIINETVPNRFSPKSPDKAHLNLHINSLELGDSAVYFCASSHHEQLYGGAKLFFGSGTQLSVL.

This clonotype was found many times. This rearrangement joins TRBV12-3 or TRBV12-4 to TRBJ2-2; the D gene is possibly TRBD1 (5 bases). This CDR3 has 12 amino acids. Deletions cut 5 bases from V and 6 bases from J, with 7 bases between. The CDR3 DNA sequence: TGTGCCAGCAGTCCAGGGTCCGGGGAGCTGTTTTTT. Protein product: CASSPGSGELFF.

This clonotype showed up many times. The chain employs TRBV3-1 and TRBJ2-4; a weak D match, TRBD2 (6 bases). The CDR3 has 14 residues. Germline CDR1 reads LGHDT; CDR2 reads YNNKEL (reference sequence). V was shortened by 0 bases and J by 9 bases, with 12 bases between the two germline ends. Here the CDR3 reads CASSQEREEAIQYF. CDR3 nucleotides: TGTGCCAGCAGCCAAGAGAGGGAGGAGGCCATTCAGTACTTC.

There are a few counts of this clonotype. The chain is built from TRBV15 and TRBJ2-5; D may be TRBD2 (5 bases). Trimming pared 4 bases from V and 1 base from J, leaving 13 bases between. The CDR3 runs to 15 residues. Germline loops: CDR1 LNHNV, CDR2 YYDKDF (reference sequence). The CDR3 coding sequence is TGTGCCACCAGCATCCAGACTACCCCCCAAGAGACCCAGTACTTC. This sequence encodes CATSIQTTPQETQYF.

This sequence joins TRBV4-1 and TRBJ1-3; 10 positions match TRBD1. Trimming at V came to 3 bases and at J to 7 bases, leaving 15 bases not matched to a gene. The CDR3 loop spans 18 amino acids. Looked up from germline, CDR1 is MGHRA and CDR2 is YSYEKL. The CDR3 coding sequence is TGCGCCAGCAGCCAGACAACAAATCCGGGACAGGGGAGGAACACCATATATTTT. This sequence encodes CASSQTTNPGQGRNTIYF.

The CDR3 region is CSARGTGDEQYF. As DNA, the CDR3 is TGCAGTGCTAGGGGGACAGGGGACGAGCAGTACTTC. The J gene is TRBJ2-7, the V gene TRBV20-1; 10 positions match TRBD1. The trim removed 3 bases at V and 5 bases at J, leaving 1 base unmatched. Germline lookup yields CDR1 DFQATT and CDR2 SNEGSKA (reference sequence). This CDR3 has 12 residues.

The V and J genes are TRBV28 and TRBJ1-2; a possible D gene is TRBD1 (5 bases). V lost 6 bases and J 3 bases, leaving 14 bases between the germline ends. This CDR3 spans 14 amino acids. Germline V CDR1 and CDR2: MDHEN, SYDVKM. CDR3 protein: CASSEAWGDYGYTF. CDR3 nucleotides: TGTGCCAGCAGCGAAGCCTGGGGGGACTATGGCTACACCTTC.

This clonotype was counted only a few times. The chain is built from TRBV7-2 and TRBJ1-2; D gene ambiguous. From germline, CDR1 is SGHTA and CDR2 FQGNSA. The CDR3 sequence is 14 residues long. The ends were cut back, 4 bases at V and 4 bases at J, with 13 bases in the middle. The CDR3 DNA reads TGTGCCAGCAGCTCCCCGGACTCATTCTATGGCTACACCTTC. It yields the protein CASSSPDSFYGYTF.